Shown below are 25 T cell receptor beta chains from a single sample sequenced in a study of T cell responses to AZD1222 COVID-19 vaccine listed by TCRdb under 2021. The time point label for this specimen denotes: baseline before first vaccination. Libraries were made using the immunoSEQ multiplex PCR assay. The table comes from immuneACCESS by way of TCRdb, which keeps in-frame sequences with V and J called. Part of the clones is missing from these tables; in studies checked, under half for an unresolved V gene and the rest for unknown reasons. For this sample the table gives approximately 60,000 clones, of which 84% were detected only once. The leading ten clones occupy around 19% of the sample. The starting material was peripheral blood, obtained on day 0 of AZD1222 vaccination. These receptors were obtained from an adult in good health.

The genes are TRBV4-2 and TRBJ2-2; TRBD1 matches 10 bases. There are 17 residues in the CDR3. CDR1 is LGHNA, CDR2 YNFKEQ, per germline. V gave up 4 bases and J gave up 4 bases; unmatched junction bases: 9. The CDR3 protein is CASSRGDRGRTTGELFF. As DNA, the CDR3 is TGTGCCAGCAGCCGCGGAGACAGGGGGCGCACCACCGGGGAGCTGTTTTTT.

This clone occurred once. The rearrangement joins TRBV6-2 or TRBV6-3 to TRBJ1-4, with D uncertain. The CDR3 covers 13 residues. Per germline, CDR1 MNHEY and CDR2 SVGEGT. With 4 bases removed from V and 3 bases from J, the gap between germline ends came to 6 bases. CDR3 residues: CASSSRPNEKLFF. The CDR3 DNA reads TGTGCCAGCAGTTCTAGGCCTAATGAAAAACTGTTTTTT.

This chain joins TRBV29-1 and TRBJ2-7; possibly TRBD2 for D (5 bases). V gave up 6 bases and J gave up 3 bases, with 15 bases separating them. Germline CDR1 SQVTM, CDR2 ANQGSEA. This CDR3 is built from 13 residues. The CDR3 spells CSVNHGRGYEQYV. The DNA of the CDR3 is TGCAGCGTGAACCATGGACGGGGCTACGAGCAGTACGTC.

The J gene is TRBJ1-1, the V gene TRBV28; TRBD1 aligns across 8 bases. The trim removed 8 bases at V and 1 base at J, leaving 6 bases unmatched. This CDR3 is 14 amino acids long. In germline, CDR1 is MDHEN, CDR2 SYDVKM. Written as DNA, the CDR3 is TGTGCCAGCGGACGGACAGGGTGGAACACTGAAGCTTTCTTT. This translates into CASGRTGWNTEAFF.

This sequence joins TRBV7-8 and TRBJ1-1, with 9 bases that match TRBD1. Germline values: CDR1 SGHVS, CDR2 FQNEAQ. The trim removed 4 bases at V and 0 bases at J, leaving 6 bases unmatched. The CDR3 has 16 amino acids. This chain's CDR3 is CASSSRTGVVNTEAFF. DNA of the CDR3: TGTGCCAGCAGCTCCCGGACAGGGGTCGTGAACACTGAAGCTTTCTTT.

This chain links TRBV11-3 with TRBJ2-1; 9 nucleotides line up with TRBD1. In germline, CDR1 is SGHNT, CDR2 YENEEA. V lost 3 bases and J lost 2; bases outside the gene matches: 2. There are 15 residues in the CDR3. In nucleotides, the CDR3 is TGTGCCAGCAGCTTCCGACAGGGGGCCTACAATGAGCAGTTCTTC. It encodes CASSFRQGAYNEQFF.

J is TRBJ1-1 and V is TRBV12-5; D remains ambiguous. Germline values: CDR1 LGHNT, CDR2 FRNRAP. This CDR3 is 12 amino acids long. V shed 4 bases and J shed 2 bases, with 5 bases lying between them. CDR3 region: CASGYGNTEAFF. CDR3 nucleotides: TGTGCTAGTGGTTATGGAAACACTGAAGCTTTCTTT. The full variable domain, completed using reference TRBV12-5 and TRBJ1-1, is DARVTQTPRHKVTEMGQEVTMRCQPILGHNTVFWYRQTMMQGLELLAYFRNRAPLDDSGMPKDRFSAEMPDATLATLKIQPSEPRDSAVYFCASGYGNTEAFFGQGTRLTVV.

This rearrangement joins TRBV30 to TRBJ1-1, with a tentative D call TRBD1 (5 bases). V lost 1 base, J lost 0 bases, and 9 bases lay in between. CDR3 length: 14 amino acids. CDR1 GTSNPN and CDR2 SVGIG come from the germline V gene (reference sequence). The CDR3, as DNA: TGTGCCTGGAGTGCAGGGAGCCTGAACACTGAAGCTTTCTTT. As protein: CAWSAGSLNTEAFF.

This sequence joins TRBV5-1 and TRBJ2-3, with D possibly matching TRBD2 (5 bases). The CDR3 loop spans 22 amino acids. From germline, CDR1 is SGHRS and CDR2 YFSETQ. Trimming took off 3 bases at V and 2 bases at J, with 34 bases between the two ends. CDR3 coding DNA: TGCGCCAGCAGCTCAATTGAGACTACTTTCATATACACCTCCCCCCACACAGATACGCAGTATTTT. Translating gives CASSSIETTFIYTSPHTDTQYF.

This chain joins TRBV15 and TRBJ2-7; no clear D. CDR3 length: 14 amino acids. CDR1 and CDR2 (germline): LNHNV, YYDKDF (reference sequence). V was cut by 5 bases and J by 6 bases, with 17 bases left in between. CDR3 loop: CATSQSPLVGEQYV. CDR3 coding DNA: TGTGCCACCAGCCAATCCCCTCTCGTTGGCGAGCAGTACGTC.

This sequence joins TRBV27 and TRBJ2-5, with D perhaps matching TRBD1 (5 bases). The CDR3 is made up of 15 amino acids. Trimming removed 7 bases from V and 0 bases from J, with 15 bases in between. Germline values: CDR1 MNHEY, CDR2 SMNVEV (reference sequence). The CDR3 reads CASKRTADNQETQYF. CDR3 DNA: TGTGCCAGCAAGCGTACGGCGGACAACCAAGAGACCCAGTACTTC.

V gene TRBV20-1 combines with J gene TRBJ2-1; unclear D gene. Germline loops: CDR1 DFQATT, CDR2 SNEGSKA (reference sequence). Trimming took 3 bases from V and 7 from J, leaving 13 bases between them. The CDR3 covers 13 residues. The DNA of the CDR3 is TGCAGTGCTAGTTGGCTAACCGGGAATGAGCAGTTCTTC. Its protein is CSASWLTGNEQFF.

The chain carries TRBV6-5 and TRBJ2-3; D gene unclear. The CDR3 loop spans 14 amino acids. V was clipped by 2 bases and J by 0 bases, with 6 bases between them. Germline assignment: CDR1 MNHEY and CDR2 SVGAGI. The CDR3, as DNA: TGTGCCAGCAGTTACAGGTCTAGCACAGATACGCAGTATTTT. This encodes CASSYRSSTDTQYF.

This sequence joins TRBV7-2 and TRBJ1-2; D may be TRBD1 (6 bases). The V end lost 4 bases, the J end lost 6 bases, and 15 bases lay between the germline ends. This CDR3 has 14 residues. Germline-derived CDR1 and CDR2 are SGHTA and FQGNSA. Written as DNA, the CDR3 is TGTGCCAGCAGCTCCCCCGCGGGGGCCGATGGCTACACCTTC. It encodes CASSSPAGADGYTF.

This chain connects TRBV29-1 to TRBJ1-3, with TRBD1 matching 10 bases. The trim removed 6 bases at V and 4 bases at J, leaving 3 bases unmatched. The CDR3 loop spans 13 amino acids. Germline values: CDR1 SQVTM, CDR2 ANQGSEA. CDR3 region: CSVGQGVGNTIYF. CDR3 nucleotide sequence: TGCAGCGTCGGACAGGGGGTCGGAAACACCATATATTTT. Complete variable domain (other parts from reference TRBV29-1 and TRBJ1-3): SAVISQKPSRDICQRGTSLTIQCQVDSQVTMMFWYRQQPGQSLTLIATANQGSEATYESGFVIDKFPISRPNLTFSTLTVSNMSPEDSSIYLCSVGQGVGNTIYFGEGSWLTVV.

V and J are TRBV6-1 and TRBJ1-5; TRBD1 aligns across 8 bases. Germline V gives CDR1 MNHNS, CDR2 SASEGT. The CDR3 consists of 14 residues. The junction had 8 bases not matched to a gene; V was cut back by 8 bases and J by 5 bases. For the CDR3, the DNA is TGTGCCAGCTACTCGACAGGGGTTTATCAGCCCCAGCATTTT. Translation gives CASYSTGVYQPQHF.

The chain has TRBV6-2 or TRBV6-3 and TRBJ1-2, with D possibly TRBD1 on 5 matching bases. This CDR3 region has 15 residues. V gave up 2 bases and J gave up 6 bases, with 16 bases separating them. Germline V CDR1 and CDR2: MNHEY, SVGEGT. The CDR3, as DNA: TGTGCCAGCAGTTACGCCGGGGCCCGGCGCCATGGCTACACCTTC. This gives the protein CASSYAGARRHGYTF.

This chain joins TRBV27 and TRBJ1-2; D might be TRBD1 (5 bases). The germline V and J ends were trimmed by 3 bases and 8 bases, with 16 bases remaining between them. This CDR3 is 14 amino acids long. Germline CDR1 reads MNHEY; CDR2 reads SMNVEV (reference sequence). The CDR3 bases are TGTGCCAGCAGTTTCCATAATCAGGGAAGCGGCTACACCTTC. This codes for CASSFHNQGSGYTF.

In the case of this clone: This same CDR3 is encoded by further DNA sequences in the sample. The gene calls are TRBV6-2 or TRBV6-3 and TRBJ1-2, with D unresolved. Germline V gene sequence: CDR1 MNHEY, CDR2 SVGEGT. The CDR3 spans 12 residues. V was cut by 6 bases and J by 5 bases, with 10 bases left in between. CDR3 amino acids: CASSGLGYGYTF. The CDR3 nucleotides read TGTGCCAGCAGCGGACTGGGTTATGGCTACACCTTC.

The V and J genes are TRBV5-5 and TRBJ1-5; 7 nucleotides align to TRBD1. The junction had 8 bases not matched to a gene; V was cut back by 4 bases and J by 1 base. CDR3 length: 16 residues. Germline loops: CDR1 SGHKS, CDR2 YYEKEE (reference sequence). CDR3 DNA sequence: TGTGCCAGCAGCCTTCGACAGGGAGGGAGCAATCAGCCCCAGCATTTT. Translated: CASSLRQGGSNQPQHF.

The chain combines TRBV28 with TRBJ2-7; perhaps TRBD1 as D (6 bases). This CDR3 contains 14 residues. Between the trimmed V and J ends, which lost 2 bases and 0 bases, there was a span of 8 bases. Germline V gene data show CDR1 as MDHEN and CDR2 as SYDVKM. The CDR3, as DNA: TGTGCCAGCAGTTTACACAGGGACTCCTACGAGCAGTACTTC. It translates to CASSLHRDSYEQYF.

CDR3 region: CASRAGSGNTIYF. The CDR3 DNA reads TGTGCCAGCCGGGCAGGCTCTGGAAACACCATATATTTT. The genes are TRBV28 and TRBJ1-3; no clear D. V shed 8 bases and J shed 0 bases, with 8 bases lying between them. The CDR3 is made up of 13 amino acids. Germline CDR1 is MDHEN and CDR2 is SYDVKM.

This clone was seen a single time. J is TRBJ1-1 and V is TRBV27; D remains ambiguous. The V end lost 5 bases, the J end lost 3 bases, and 10 bases lay between the germline ends. This CDR3 spans 13 amino acids. Germline V lookup: CDR1 MNHEY, CDR2 SMNVEV (reference sequence). The CDR3 loop is CASSTLDHTEAFF. CDR3 sequence (DNA): TGTGCCAGCAGTACCCTGGACCACACTGAAGCTTTCTTT.

The chain joins TRBV9 to TRBJ2-1; 7 nucleotides agree with TRBD1. This CDR3 has 15 amino acids. Germline V gene data show CDR1 as SGDLS and CDR2 as YYNGEE. V lost 0 bases to trimming and J lost 1 base; unmatched junction nucleotides: 1. Here the CDR3 DNA reads TGTGCCAGCAGCGTAGAACAGGGGTCCTACAATGAGCAGTTCTTC. Translation gives CASSVEQGSYNEQFF.

CDR3 loop: CASSRLAGDGEQYF. DNA of the CDR3: TGTGCCAGCAGTCGTTTAGCGGGAGACGGCGAGCAGTACTTC. The chain is built from TRBV6-5 and TRBJ2-7; the match to TRBD2 covers 9 bases. This CDR3 spans 14 amino acids. The V segment lost 5 bases and the J segment 6 bases; nucleotides outside the gene matches: 8. Germline CDR1 is MNHEY and CDR2 is SVGAGI.